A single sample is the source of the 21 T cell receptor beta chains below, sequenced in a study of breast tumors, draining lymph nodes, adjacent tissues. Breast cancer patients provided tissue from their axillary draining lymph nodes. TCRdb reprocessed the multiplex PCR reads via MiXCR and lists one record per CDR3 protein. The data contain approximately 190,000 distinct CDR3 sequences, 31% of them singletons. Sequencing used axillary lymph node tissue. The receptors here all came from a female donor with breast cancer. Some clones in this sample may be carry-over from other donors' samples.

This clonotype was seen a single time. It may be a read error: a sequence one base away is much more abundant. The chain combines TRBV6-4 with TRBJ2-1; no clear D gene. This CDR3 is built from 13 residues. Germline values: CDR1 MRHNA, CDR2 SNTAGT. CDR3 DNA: TGTGCCAGCAGTGACGAACTGTACAATGGGCAGTTCTTC. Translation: CASSDELYNGQFF.

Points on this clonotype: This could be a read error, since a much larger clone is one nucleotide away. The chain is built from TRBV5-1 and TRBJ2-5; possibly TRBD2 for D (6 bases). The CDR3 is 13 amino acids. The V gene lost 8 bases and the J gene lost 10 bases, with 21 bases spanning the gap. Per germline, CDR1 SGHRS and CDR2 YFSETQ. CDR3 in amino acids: CASTEAGSSNQYF. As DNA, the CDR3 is TGCGCCAGTACTGAGGCGGGGTCAAGTAACCAGTACTTC.

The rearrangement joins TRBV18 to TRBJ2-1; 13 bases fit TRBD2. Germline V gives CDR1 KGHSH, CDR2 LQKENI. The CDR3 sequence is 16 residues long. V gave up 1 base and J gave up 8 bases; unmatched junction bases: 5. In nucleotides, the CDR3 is TGTGCCAGCTCACCACGGACGGGACTAGCGGGGTATGAGCAGTTCTTC. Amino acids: CASSPRTGLAGYEQFF.

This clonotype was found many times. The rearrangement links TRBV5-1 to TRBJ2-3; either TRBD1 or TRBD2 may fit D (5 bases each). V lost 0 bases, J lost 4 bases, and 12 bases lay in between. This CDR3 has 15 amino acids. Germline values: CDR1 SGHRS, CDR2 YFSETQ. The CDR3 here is CASSLAYGGSDTQYF. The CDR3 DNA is TGCGCCAGCAGCTTGGCCTATGGGGGTTCAGATACGCAGTATTTT. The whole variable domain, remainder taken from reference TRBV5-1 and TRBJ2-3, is KAGVTQTPRYLIKTRGQQVTLSCSPISGHRSVSWYQQTPGQGLQFLFEYFSETQRNKGNFPGRFSGRQFSNSRSEMNVSTLELGDSALYLCASSLAYGGSDTQYFGPGTRLTVL.

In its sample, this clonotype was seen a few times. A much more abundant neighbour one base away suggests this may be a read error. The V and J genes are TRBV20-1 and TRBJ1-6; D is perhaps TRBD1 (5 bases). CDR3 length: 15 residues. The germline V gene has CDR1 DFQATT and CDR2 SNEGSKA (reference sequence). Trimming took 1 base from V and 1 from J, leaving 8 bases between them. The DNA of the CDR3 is TGCAGTGCTAGAGGTCAGGGTTCCTATAATTCACCCCTCCACTTT. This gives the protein CSARGQGSYNSPLHF.

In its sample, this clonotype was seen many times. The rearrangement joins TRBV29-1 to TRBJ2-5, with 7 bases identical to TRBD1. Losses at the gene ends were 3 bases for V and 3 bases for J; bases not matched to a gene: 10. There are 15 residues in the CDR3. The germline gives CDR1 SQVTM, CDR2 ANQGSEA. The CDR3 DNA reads TGCAGCGTTGAGCGCAGGGGGATCACAAAAGAGACCCAGTACTTC. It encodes CSVERRGITKETQYF.

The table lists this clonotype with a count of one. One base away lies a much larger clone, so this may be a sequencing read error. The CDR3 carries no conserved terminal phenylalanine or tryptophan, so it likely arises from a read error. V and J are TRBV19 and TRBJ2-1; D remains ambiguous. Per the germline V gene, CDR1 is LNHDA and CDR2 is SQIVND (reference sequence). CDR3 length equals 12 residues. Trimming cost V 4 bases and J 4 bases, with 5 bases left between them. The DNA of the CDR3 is TGTGCCAGTAGTACACTTTACAATGAGCAGTTCCTC. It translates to CASSTLYNEQFL.

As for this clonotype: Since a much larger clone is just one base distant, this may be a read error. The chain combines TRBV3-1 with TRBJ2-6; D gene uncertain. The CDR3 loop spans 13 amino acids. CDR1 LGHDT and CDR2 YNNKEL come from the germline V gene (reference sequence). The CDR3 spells CPSSQTGANVLTF. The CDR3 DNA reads TGTCCCAGCAGCCAAACCGGGGCCAACGTCCTGACTTTC.

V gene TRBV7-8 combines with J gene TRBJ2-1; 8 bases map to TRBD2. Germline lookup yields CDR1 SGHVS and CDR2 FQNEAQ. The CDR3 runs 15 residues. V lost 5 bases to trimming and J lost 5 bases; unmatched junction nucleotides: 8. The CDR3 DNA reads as TGTGCCAGCAGCGCCAGCGGGAGTAGCCACAATGAGCAGTTCTTC. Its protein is CASSASGSSHNEQFF.

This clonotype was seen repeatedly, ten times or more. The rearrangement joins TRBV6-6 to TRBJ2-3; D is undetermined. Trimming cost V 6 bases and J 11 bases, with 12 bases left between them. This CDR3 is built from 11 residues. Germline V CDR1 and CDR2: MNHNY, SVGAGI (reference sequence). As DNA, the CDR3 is TGTGCCAGCAGAGCCATGGGTGAGCAGTATTTT. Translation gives CASRAMGEQYF.

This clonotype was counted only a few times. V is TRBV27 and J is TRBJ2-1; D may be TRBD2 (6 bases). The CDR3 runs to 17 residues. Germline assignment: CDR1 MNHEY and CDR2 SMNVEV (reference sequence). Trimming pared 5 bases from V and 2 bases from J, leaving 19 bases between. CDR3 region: CASSPRGLAHTYNEQFF. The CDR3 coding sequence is TGTGCCAGCAGTCCCCGTGGGCTAGCGCATACCTACAATGAGCAGTTCTTC.

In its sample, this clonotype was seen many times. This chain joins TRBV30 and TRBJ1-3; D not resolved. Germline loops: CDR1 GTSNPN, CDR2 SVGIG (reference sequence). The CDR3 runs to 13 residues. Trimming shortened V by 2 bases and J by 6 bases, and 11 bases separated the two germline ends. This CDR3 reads CAWSSGHANTIYF. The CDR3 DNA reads TGTGCCTGGAGTTCCGGGCATGCAAACACCATATATTTT.

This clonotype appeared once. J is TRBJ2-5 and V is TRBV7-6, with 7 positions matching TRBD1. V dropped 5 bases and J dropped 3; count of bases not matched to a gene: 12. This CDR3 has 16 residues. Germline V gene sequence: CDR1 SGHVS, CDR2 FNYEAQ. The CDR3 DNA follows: TGTGCCAGCAGCCCAACCGGGACAGTGGAGGAAGAGACCCAGTACTTC. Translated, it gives CASSPTGTVEEETQYF.

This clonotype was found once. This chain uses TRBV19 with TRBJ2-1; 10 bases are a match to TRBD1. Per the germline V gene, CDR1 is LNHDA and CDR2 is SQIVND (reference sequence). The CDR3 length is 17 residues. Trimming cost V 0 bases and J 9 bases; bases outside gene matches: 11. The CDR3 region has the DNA TGTGCCAGTAGTATAGAGACAGGGGGCAGCGGCGGGGCTGAGCAGTTCTTC. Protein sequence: CASSIETGGSGGAEQFF.

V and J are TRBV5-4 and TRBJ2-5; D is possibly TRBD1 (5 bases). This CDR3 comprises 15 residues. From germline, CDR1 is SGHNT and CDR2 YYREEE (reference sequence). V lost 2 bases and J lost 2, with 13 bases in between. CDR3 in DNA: TGTGCCAGCAGCTTTTGGGGCCCCTCGCAAGAGACCCAGTACTTC. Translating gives CASSFWGPSQETQYF.

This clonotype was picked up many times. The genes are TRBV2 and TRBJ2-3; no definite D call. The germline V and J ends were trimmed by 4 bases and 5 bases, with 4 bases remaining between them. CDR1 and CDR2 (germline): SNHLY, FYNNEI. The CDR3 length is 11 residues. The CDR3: CASSVLDTQYF. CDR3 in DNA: TGTGCCAGCAGTGTTCTAGATACGCAGTATTTT.

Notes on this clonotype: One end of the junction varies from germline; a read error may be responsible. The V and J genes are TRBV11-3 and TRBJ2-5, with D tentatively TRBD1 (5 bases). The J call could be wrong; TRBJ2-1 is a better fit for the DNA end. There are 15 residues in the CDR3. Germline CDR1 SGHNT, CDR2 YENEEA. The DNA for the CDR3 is TGTGCCAACAGCTTAGATTCAGGGCAGCAAGAGACCCAGTTCTTC. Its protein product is CANSLDSGQQETQFF.

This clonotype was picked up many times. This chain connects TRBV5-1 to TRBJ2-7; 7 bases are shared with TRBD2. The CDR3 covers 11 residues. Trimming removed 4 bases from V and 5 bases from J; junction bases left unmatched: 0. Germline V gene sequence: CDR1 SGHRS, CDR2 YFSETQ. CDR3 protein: CASSRGDEQYF. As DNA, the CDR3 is TGCGCCAGCAGCCGGGGGGACGAGCAGTACTTC. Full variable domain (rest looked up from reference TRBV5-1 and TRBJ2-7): KAGVTQTPRYLIKTRGQQVTLSCSPISGHRSVSWYQQTPGQGLQFLFEYFSETQRNKGNFPGRFSGRQFSNSRSEMNVSTLELGDSALYLCASSRGDEQYFGPGTRLTVT.

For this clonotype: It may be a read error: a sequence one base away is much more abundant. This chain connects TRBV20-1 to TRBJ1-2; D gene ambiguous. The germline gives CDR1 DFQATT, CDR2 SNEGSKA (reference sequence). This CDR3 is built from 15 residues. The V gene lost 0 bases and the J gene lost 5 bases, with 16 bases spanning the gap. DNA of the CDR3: TGCAGTGCTAGAGAGTACAGCCCTATTCCGTATGGCTACACCTTC. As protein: CSAREYSPIPYGYTF.

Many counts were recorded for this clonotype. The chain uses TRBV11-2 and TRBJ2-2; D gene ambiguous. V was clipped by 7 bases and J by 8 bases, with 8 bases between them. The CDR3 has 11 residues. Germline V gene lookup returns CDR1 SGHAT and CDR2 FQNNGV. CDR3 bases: TGTGCCAGCACCAATCTGGGGGAGCTGTTTTTT. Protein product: CASTNLGELFF.

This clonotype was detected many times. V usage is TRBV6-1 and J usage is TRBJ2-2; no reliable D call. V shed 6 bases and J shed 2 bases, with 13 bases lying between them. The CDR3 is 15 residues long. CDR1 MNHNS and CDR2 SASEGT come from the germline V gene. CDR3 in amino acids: CASSPGPINTGELFF. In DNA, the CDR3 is TGTGCCAGCAGCCCCGGGCCGATAAACACCGGGGAGCTGTTTTTT.